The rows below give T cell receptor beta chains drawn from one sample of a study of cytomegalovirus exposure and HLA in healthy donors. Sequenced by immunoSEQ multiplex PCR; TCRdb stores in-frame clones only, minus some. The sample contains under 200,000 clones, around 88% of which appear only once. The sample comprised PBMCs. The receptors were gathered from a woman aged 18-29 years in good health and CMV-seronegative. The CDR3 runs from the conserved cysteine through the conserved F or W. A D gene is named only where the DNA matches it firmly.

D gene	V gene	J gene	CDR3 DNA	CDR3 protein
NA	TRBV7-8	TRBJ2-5	TGTGCCAGCACGCCTGCGGCTATGTCCGAGACCCAGTACTTC	CASTPAAMSETQYF
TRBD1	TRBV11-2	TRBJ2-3	TGTGCCAGCAGACTCAACCCACAGGGGAACACAGATACGCAGTATTTT	CASRLNPQGNTDTQYF
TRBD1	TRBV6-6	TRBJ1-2	TGTGCCAGCAGTTACTCGGAGAGGGGGCTTGGCTACACCTTC	CASSYSERGLGYTF
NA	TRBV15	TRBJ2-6	TGTGCCACCAGCAGAGATATGGTTTTGCTGTTGTCAGATATCCTCTCTGGGGCCAACGTCCTGACTTTC	CATSRDMVLLLSDILSGANVLTF
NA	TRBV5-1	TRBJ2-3	TGCGCCAGCAGCTTCGGAGATACGCAGTATTTT	CASSFGDTQYF
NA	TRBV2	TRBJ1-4	TGTGCCACAACGAGGAGTTATAATGAAAAACTGTTTTTT	CATTRSYNEKLFF
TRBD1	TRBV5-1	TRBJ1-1	TGCGCCAGCAGCTTGGCGGACAGGATTCTTGAAGCTTTCTTT	CASSLADRILEAFF
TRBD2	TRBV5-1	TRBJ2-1	TGCGCCAGCACCCGGGGACTAGCGGGAGCCCACAATGAGCAGTTCTTC	CASTRGLAGAHNEQFF
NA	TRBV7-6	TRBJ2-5	TGTGCCAGCAGCTACGGACAGACCCCCCGAAGGGAGACCCAGTACTTC	CASSYGQTPRRETQYF
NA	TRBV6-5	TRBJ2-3	TGTGCCAGCAGTTACTCGGGCAACACAGATACGCAGTATTTT	CASSYSGNTDTQYF
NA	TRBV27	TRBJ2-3	TGTGCCAGCAGATCAACGGACAGTCCCACAGATACGCAGTATTTT	CASRSTDSPTDTQYF
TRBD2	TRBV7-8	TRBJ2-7	TGTGCCAGCAGCTTAGGGACTAGCGCATCCTACGAGCAGTACTTC	CASSLGTSASYEQYF